This T cell receptor beta chain is drawn from a study of blood T cell repertoires in COVID-19. Clones were read by immunoSEQ multiplex PCR, and TCRdb kept only the in-frame ones, dropping some. The repertoire holds roughly 210,000 clones, about 87% seen once, with more than 1.5% in the top ten. The clonotype comes from a man between 65 and 80 years old with acute or convalescent COVID-19. Sequenced input: peripheral blood.

The CDR3 sequence: CASTPDRLNTGELFF. The CDR3 bases are TGTGCCAGCACACCGGACAGACTTAACACCGGGGAGCTGTTTTTT. The V call is TRBV7-2, the J call TRBJ2-2, with a weak D call TRBD1 (6 bases). Per germline, CDR1 SGHTA and CDR2 FQGNSA. This CDR3 is 15 amino acids long. V dropped 7 bases and J dropped 2 bases, with 14 bases sitting between them.